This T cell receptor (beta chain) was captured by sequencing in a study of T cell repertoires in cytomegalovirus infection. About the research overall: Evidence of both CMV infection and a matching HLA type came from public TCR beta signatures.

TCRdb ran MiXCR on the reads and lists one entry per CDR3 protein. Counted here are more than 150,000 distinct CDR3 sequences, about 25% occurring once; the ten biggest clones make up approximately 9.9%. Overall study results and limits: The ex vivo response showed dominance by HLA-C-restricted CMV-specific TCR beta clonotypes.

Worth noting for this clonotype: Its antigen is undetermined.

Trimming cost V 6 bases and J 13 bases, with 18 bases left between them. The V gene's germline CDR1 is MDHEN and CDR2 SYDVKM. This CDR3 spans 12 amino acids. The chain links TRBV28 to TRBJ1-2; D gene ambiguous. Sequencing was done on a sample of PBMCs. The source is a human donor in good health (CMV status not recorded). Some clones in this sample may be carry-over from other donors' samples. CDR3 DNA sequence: TGTGCCAGCAGCCTCCCCCGGACCCTCGCCACCTTC. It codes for CASSLPRTLATF.